This T cell receptor (beta chain) is drawn from a study of blood T cell repertoires in COVID-19 (dated by TCRdb to between 2020 and 2021). For context, the study as a whole: Samples covering the acute and convalescent phases of COVID-19 were provided by collaborators in the United States, Italy and Spain. The material from the prospective study consisted of cDNA or gDNA derived from T cells, B-cell-depleted T cells, or PBMCs. The dataset comprised deeply sampled blood TCRbeta repertoires from subjects exposed to, actively infected with, or recovered from COVID-19. The repertoires were made available in a free public database intended to serve as a resource for research on the immune response to SARS-CoV-2. Samples came from the ongoing ImmuneRACE study (first 160 participants) plus 1,254 subjects from 6 global collaborators. Sample metadata almost always included a de-identified subject ID, COVID-19 status, age in years and sex. Where available, HLA class I and class II types were obtained from metadata supplied by the sample provider rather than from assay-based typing.

In its sample, this clone was seen once. This clone's antigen is unknown. Per-base qualities were not stored, and no clone one base away is much larger. CDR1 and CDR2 (MNHEY, SVGAGI) derive from the germline V gene. V gives up 10 bases and J gives up 6 bases, and the segment between their germline ends measures 16 bases. CDR3 length: 12 amino acids, cysteine to phenylalanine. Only the CDR3 portion is preserved as DNA: 36 bases, with reading frame beginning at the first base. The study at large found these results: Clinical and demographic metadata were provided uncurated, with the amount varying by source and participant.

TCRbeta CDR3 regions were amplified from genomic DNA using the immunoSEQ Assay, a bias-controlled multiplex PCR. Processing in the source paper ran as follows. Nucleated cell counts per sample were estimated from amplification of reference gene primers within the assay. To quantify the absolute abundance of each unique TCRbeta CDR3 rearrangement, sequence reads were collapsed and filtered. For each sample, productive Simpson clonality was calculated by taking the square root of Simpson's diversity index across productive rearrangements. In its TCRdb copy, this immuneACCESS table keeps in-frame sequences only and misses some clones. Where compared with another copy, unresolved V genes explain less than half of these, and the others have no known cause. V and J calls and clone size are as listed in that table; D and trimming were resolved from the DNA. A total of roughly 150,000 clones appear in this sample, roughly 85% of them only once. More than 5% of the sample is taken by the ten largest.

Collaborating institutions collected whole blood in K2EDTA tubes following their own protocols. For TCRbeta analysis, collaborators shipped samples as frozen whole blood, isolated PBMCs, or DNA extracted from either of those sample types. Sequences were obtained from peripheral blood. The sequence came from a human donor in a cohort sampled during active COVID-19. The V and J segments used are TRBV6-5 and TRBJ2-7; TRBD2 is possibly the D segment (5 matching bases). The sequenced DNA: TGTGCCACCCGGGTCCTCGAGGGCGAGCAGTACTTC. Translation gives CATRVLEGEQYF.